The entry below describes one T cell receptor beta chain. Its matching antigen is unknown. The record originates from a study of cytomegalovirus exposure and HLA in healthy donors. Study information: Inside one of the first data releases sat about 85 million unique TCRs taken from HLA-typed donors. The Caucasian-associated ancestry cluster contained 81% of the 398 genotyped donors. Study-level findings and limits: Immune exposure information comprised only CMV serostatus. Altogether, 164 TCR beta chains were recorded as cytomegalovirus-associated.

The germline V gene has CDR1 KGHSH and CDR2 LQKENI. Losses at the gene ends were 3 bases for V and 3 bases for J; bases not matched to a gene: 6. This CDR3 has 16 amino acids. Vbeta (60) and Jbeta (13) primers were used in the PCR. Profiled with immunoSEQ multiplex PCR; TCRdb holds only in-frame clones, not every one. This sample has more than 85,000 clones; around 85% occur once, and the top ten carry around 2%. What was sequenced was PBMCs. The V gene is TRBV18, the J gene TRBJ1-5, with 9 bases identical to TRBD1. The clonotype was recovered from a man in his forties or fifties in good health and CMV-seronegative. This chain's CDR3 is CASSPTGTGNNQPQHF. The CDR3 DNA sequence: TGTGCCAGCTCACCTACCGGGACAGGGAACAATCAGCCCCAGCATTTT.